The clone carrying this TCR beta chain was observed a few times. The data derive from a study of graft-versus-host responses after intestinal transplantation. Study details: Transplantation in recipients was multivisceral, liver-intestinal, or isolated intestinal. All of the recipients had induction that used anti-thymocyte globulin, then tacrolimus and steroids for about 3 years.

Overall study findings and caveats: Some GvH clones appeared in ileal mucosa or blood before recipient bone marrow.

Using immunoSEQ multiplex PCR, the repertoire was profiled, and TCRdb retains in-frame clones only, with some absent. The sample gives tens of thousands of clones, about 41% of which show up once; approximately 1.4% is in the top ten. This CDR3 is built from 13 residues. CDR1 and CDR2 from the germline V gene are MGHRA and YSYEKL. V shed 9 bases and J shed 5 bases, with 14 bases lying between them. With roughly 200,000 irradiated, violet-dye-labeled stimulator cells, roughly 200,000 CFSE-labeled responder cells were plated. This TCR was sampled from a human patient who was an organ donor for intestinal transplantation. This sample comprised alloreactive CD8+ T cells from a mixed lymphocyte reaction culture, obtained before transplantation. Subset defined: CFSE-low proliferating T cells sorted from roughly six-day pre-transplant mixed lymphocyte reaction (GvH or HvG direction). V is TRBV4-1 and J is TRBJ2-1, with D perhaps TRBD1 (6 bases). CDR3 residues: CASRQVGHNEQFF. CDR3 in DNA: TGCGCCAGTCGACAGGTGGGTCACAATGAGCAGTTCTTC.